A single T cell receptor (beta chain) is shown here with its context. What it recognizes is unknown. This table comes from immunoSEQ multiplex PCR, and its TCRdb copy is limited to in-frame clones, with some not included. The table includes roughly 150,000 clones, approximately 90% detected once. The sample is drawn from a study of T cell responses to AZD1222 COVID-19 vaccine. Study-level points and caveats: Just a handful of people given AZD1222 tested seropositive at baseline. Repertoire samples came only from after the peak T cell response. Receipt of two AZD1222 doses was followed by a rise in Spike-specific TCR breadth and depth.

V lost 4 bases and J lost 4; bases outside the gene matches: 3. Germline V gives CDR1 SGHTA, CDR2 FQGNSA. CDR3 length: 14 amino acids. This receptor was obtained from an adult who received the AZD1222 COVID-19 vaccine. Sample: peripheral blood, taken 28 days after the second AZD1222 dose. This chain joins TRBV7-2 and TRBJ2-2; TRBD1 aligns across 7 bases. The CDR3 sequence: CASSSRQGTGELFF. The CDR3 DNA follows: TGTGCCAGCAGCTCAAGACAGGGCACCGGGGAGCTGTTTTTT.